Sequencing of this TCR beta chain was carried out in a study of cytomegalovirus exposure and HLA in healthy donors. PCR used 60 Vbeta primers and 13 Jbeta primers. Profiled with immunoSEQ multiplex PCR; TCRdb holds only in-frame clones, not every one. The table lists roughly 120,000 clones. Turning to this clone: The antigen is not known. The identical CDR3 is also encoded by other nucleotide sequences in the sample.

Findings and limits, study-wide: Prior analysis indicated that the majority of TCR beta V segments exhibited productivity approximately 90% or approximately 30% of the time.

The V end lost 4 bases, the J end lost 4 bases, and 7 bases lay between the germline ends. Germline loops: CDR1 SNHLY, CDR2 FYNNEI. The CDR3 spans 12 residues. Input material: PBMCs. The receptor's source is a man in his thirties or forties in good health and CMV-seronegative. This sequence joins TRBV2 and TRBJ1-2; D possibly corresponds to TRBD1 (5 bases). CDR3 sequence reads: CASSGQSYGYTF. CDR3 DNA sequence: TGTGCCAGCAGTGGACAGAGCTATGGCTACACCTTC.